What follows describes a single T cell receptor beta chain. This sample was included in a study of blood T cell repertoires in COVID-19. Study in general: From the United States, Italy and Spain came samples of acute and convalescent COVID-19. Sources were T cells, B-cell-depleted T cells, or PBMCs; the material itself was cDNA or gDNA.

Study processing details: Reference gene primer amplification yielded estimated nucleated cell counts. Using immunoSEQ multiplex PCR, the repertoire was profiled, and TCRdb retains in-frame clones only, with some absent. For V, J and clone size, that table is used; D and trimming come from the DNA. The data contain 90,000 to 150,000 clones, less than 90% of them seen just once; the ten biggest clones take up approximately 7.2%. The junction had 5 bases not matched to a gene; V was cut back by 1 base and J by 6 bases. Germline V gives CDR1 SGHNT, CDR2 YENEEA. The CDR3 runs 15 residues. The source material was peripheral blood. The receptor's source is a man aged 70 or older who had recovered from COVID-19. The rearrangement uses TRBV11-3 and TRBJ2-1, with TRBD2 identical over 8 bases. In DNA, the CDR3 is TGTGCCAGCAGCTTAGCTTCGGGAGGGAGCAATGAGCAGTTCTTC. Protein product: CASSLASGGSNEQFF.